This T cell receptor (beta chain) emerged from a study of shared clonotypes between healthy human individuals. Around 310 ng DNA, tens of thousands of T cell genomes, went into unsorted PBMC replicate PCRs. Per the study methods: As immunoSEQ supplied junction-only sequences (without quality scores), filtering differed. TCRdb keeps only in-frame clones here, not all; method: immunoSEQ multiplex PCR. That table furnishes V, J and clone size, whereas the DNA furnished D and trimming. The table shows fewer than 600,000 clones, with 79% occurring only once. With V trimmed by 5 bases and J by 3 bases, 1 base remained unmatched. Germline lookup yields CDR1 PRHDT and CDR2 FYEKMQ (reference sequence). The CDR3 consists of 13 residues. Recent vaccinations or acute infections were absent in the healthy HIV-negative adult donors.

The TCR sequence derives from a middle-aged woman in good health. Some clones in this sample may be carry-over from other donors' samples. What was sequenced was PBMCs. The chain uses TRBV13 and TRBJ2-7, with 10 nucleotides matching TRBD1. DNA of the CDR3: TGTGCCAGCAGCCGGACAGGGGGCTACGAGCAGTACTTC. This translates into CASSRTGGYEQYF.